These 14 T cell receptor beta chains were all obtained from the same sample, sequenced in a study of cytomegalovirus exposure and HLA in healthy donors. PCR amplification relied on 60 Vbeta primers (plus 13 Jbeta primers). The data were produced by immunoSEQ multiplex PCR, yet TCRdb's version contains in-frame clones alone and is incomplete. This sample has hundreds of thousands of clones; over 60% occur once, and the top ten carry about 0.63%. The sequencing sample was made of PBMCs. Receptor source: a man aged 18 to 30 in good health and CMV-seronegative.

This chain connects TRBV6-5 to TRBJ1-6; no clear D gene. With 3 bases removed from V and 9 bases from J, the gap between germline ends came to 15 bases. This CDR3 region has 15 residues. Germline assignment: CDR1 MNHEY and CDR2 SVGAGI. Written as DNA, the CDR3 is TGTGCCAGCAGTTATGGACGGGAGGTGGTTTCACCCCTCCACTTT. Protein: CASSYGREVVSPLHF.

This chain connects TRBV2 to TRBJ2-7; 8 bases fit TRBD1. Germline CDR1 and CDR2: SNHLY and FYNNEI. The V and J ends lost 5 bases and 3 bases, in that order; junction bases with no gene match: 6. This CDR3 has 14 residues. This CDR3 reads CASSLQGVGYEQYF. The CDR3 region has the DNA TGTGCCAGCAGTCTACAGGGGGTAGGCTACGAGCAGTACTTC.

V usage is TRBV4-1 and J usage is TRBJ2-7; D is unclear. This CDR3 spans 15 amino acids. V dropped 4 bases and J dropped 2 bases, with 15 bases sitting between them. CDR1 and CDR2 from the germline V gene are MGHRA and YSYEKL. Written as DNA, the CDR3 is TGCGCCAGCAGCCCCGCGGCCGGGTCCCCCTACGAGCAGTACTTC. Amino acids: CASSPAAGSPYEQYF.

V is TRBV7-3 and J is TRBJ1-1; a possible D gene is TRBD1 (6 bases). V was trimmed by 5 bases and J by 5 bases, leaving 12 bases between them. CDR1 is SGHTA and CDR2 is FQGTGA in the germline V gene. This CDR3 is 13 amino acids long. The CDR3 is CASSAYQGTEAFF. The CDR3 nucleotides are TGTGCCAGCAGCGCCTATCAGGGGACTGAAGCTTTCTTT.

The rearrangement uses TRBV30 and TRBJ2-7; a weak D match, TRBD1 (5 bases). Trimming removed 2 bases from V and 3 bases from J, with 8 bases in between. The CDR3 is 12 residues long. Germline CDR1 and CDR2: GTSNPN and SVGIG (reference sequence). The chain's CDR3 is CAWSLGDYEQYF. CDR3 nucleotide sequence: TGTGCCTGGAGTCTAGGGGACTACGAGCAGTACTTC.

This chain connects TRBV5-4 to TRBJ2-7; TRBD2 matches 12 bases. Trimming at V came to 3 bases and at J to 2 bases, leaving 3 bases not matched to a gene. The CDR3 has 15 residues. The germline CDR1 and CDR2 sequences are SGHNT and YYREEE (reference sequence). The CDR3 DNA sequence: TGTGCCAGCAGCTCTAGCGGGAGGGCCCCCTACGAGCAGTACTTC. Its protein product is CASSSSGRAPYEQYF. The full variable domain, its missing parts supplied by reference TRBV5-4 and TRBJ2-7, is ETGVTQSPTHLIKTRGQQVTLRCSSQSGHNTVSWYQQALGQGPQFIFQYYREEENGRGNFPPRFSGLQFPNYSSELNVNALELDDSALYLCASSSSGRAPYEQYFGPGTRLTVT.

This clone has only a few counts. V and J are TRBV9 and TRBJ2-1, with 8 nucleotides matching TRBD2. Germline CDR1 is SGDLS and CDR2 is YYNGEE. The CDR3 is 17 residues long. The J segment lost 9 bases and the V segment lost 4 bases, leaving 18 bases of the junction unmatched. The chain's CDR3 is CASSTKGDGRALGEQFF. In nucleotides, the CDR3 is TGTGCCAGCAGCACCAAAGGGGACGGGAGGGCCCTCGGTGAGCAGTTCTTC.

The CDR3 is CASSFRTGGNTEAFF. CDR3 nucleotides: TGTGCCAGCAGCTTTCGGACAGGGGGGAACACTGAAGCTTTCTTT. The rearrangement joins TRBV5-4 to TRBJ1-1; 10 bases fit TRBD1. Unmatched junction bases numbered 2, after V lost 2 bases and J lost 1 base. Germline V gene sequence: CDR1 SGHNT, CDR2 YYREEE (reference sequence). The CDR3 totals 15 residues.

This clone was seen only a few times. The V gene is TRBV5-4, the J gene TRBJ1-2; 7 bases line up with TRBD1. Looked up from germline, CDR1 is SGHNT and CDR2 is YYREEE (reference sequence). Trimming removed 1 base from V and 2 bases from J; junction bases left unmatched: 14. The CDR3 contains 18 residues. The CDR3 region has the DNA TGTGCCAGCAGCTTGTGGCCCCCTCAAGGGACAGCGAACTATGGCTACACCTTC. This codes for CASSLWPPQGTANYGYTF. Full variable domain (missing parts from reference TRBV5-4 and TRBJ1-2): ETGVTQSPTHLIKTRGQQVTLRCSSQSGHNTVSWYQQALGQGPQFIFQYYREEENGRGNFPPRFSGLQFPNYSSELNVNALELDDSALYLCASSLWPPQGTANYGYTFGSGTRLTVV.

The chain combines TRBV11-2 with TRBJ2-5; D unclear. V lost 6 bases, J lost 0 bases, and 5 bases lay in between. Germline lookup yields CDR1 SGHAT and CDR2 FQNNGV. This CDR3 has 12 residues. CDR3 bases: TGTGCCAGCAGTAAATACCAAGAGACCCAGTACTTC. Its translation is CASSKYQETQYF.

The chain recombines TRBV30 with TRBJ1-5; TRBD1 aligns across 9 bases. The junction had 8 bases not matched to a gene; V was cut back by 1 base and J by 7 bases. Germline lookup yields CDR1 GTSNPN and CDR2 SVGIG (reference sequence). This CDR3 is 15 amino acids long. The CDR3, as DNA: TGTGCCTGGAGTGAGGGGGACAGGGTGACGCAGCCCCAGCATTTT. Its protein product is CAWSEGDRVTQPQHF.

In its sample, this clone was seen a few times. V usage is TRBV19 and J usage is TRBJ2-4; 7 bases are a match to TRBD1. Per the germline V gene, CDR1 is LNHDA and CDR2 is SQIVND (reference sequence). The CDR3 runs 18 residues. Trimming at V came to 6 bases and at J to 4 bases, leaving 18 bases not matched to a gene. This CDR3 reads CASRGNKGAREYKNIQYF. DNA for the CDR3: TGTGCCAGTAGAGGGAACAAGGGGGCTCGCGAGTATAAAAACATTCAGTACTTC.

The chain joins TRBV25-1 to TRBJ1-6, with 9 bases fitting TRBD1. This CDR3 region has 14 residues. After removal of 8 bases from V and 7 bases from J, the junction contained 6 bases not matched to a gene. CDR1 is MGHDK and CDR2 is SYGVNS in the germline V gene. The CDR3 coding sequence is TGTGCCAGCGGGGGGGACAGGGTAAATTCACCCCTCCACTTT. It is translated as CASGGDRVNSPLHF.

The rearrangement links TRBV5-5 to TRBJ2-2, with D perhaps TRBD2 (6 bases). The CDR3 is made up of 15 amino acids. V shed 3 bases and J shed 0 bases, with 9 bases lying between them. Per germline, CDR1 SGHKS and CDR2 YYEKEE (reference sequence). DNA of the CDR3: TGTGCCAGCAGCTGGGGACTGACGAACACCGGGGAGCTGTTTTTT. Its translation: CASSWGLTNTGELFF.